This T cell receptor (beta chain) emerged from a study of early T cells in non-severe SARS-CoV-2 infection. Study in general: Unsorted whole blood bulk RNA was sequenced, with unpaired chains.

As part of library construction, unique molecular identifiers were attached to individual cDNA molecules. TCRdb reprocessed the 5' RACE reads via MiXCR and lists one record per CDR3 protein. The sample carries under 100,000 distinct CDR3 sequences, roughly 13% recorded once. Study results and limitations: Matching with VDJdb favored anti-spike CD8 responses (missing private and CD4 specificities).

Germline values: CDR1 MNHEY, CDR2 SVGEGT. The CDR3 extends over 16 amino acids. With respect to this clonotype: Its matching antigen is unknown. A much bigger clone sits one base away, suggesting this may be a read error.

The receptor was derived from an adult who was a healthcare worker with PCR-confirmed SARS-CoV-2 infection or an uninfected control (not recorded which). The chain combines TRBV6-2 or TRBV6-3 with TRBJ2-5; 13 bases line up with TRBD2. Sequencing was performed on whole blood. The CDR3 protein is CGSSSGLAGVQETQYF. The DNA for the CDR3 is TGTGGCAGCAGTTCCGGACTAGCGGGGGTCCAAGAGACCCAGTACTTC.